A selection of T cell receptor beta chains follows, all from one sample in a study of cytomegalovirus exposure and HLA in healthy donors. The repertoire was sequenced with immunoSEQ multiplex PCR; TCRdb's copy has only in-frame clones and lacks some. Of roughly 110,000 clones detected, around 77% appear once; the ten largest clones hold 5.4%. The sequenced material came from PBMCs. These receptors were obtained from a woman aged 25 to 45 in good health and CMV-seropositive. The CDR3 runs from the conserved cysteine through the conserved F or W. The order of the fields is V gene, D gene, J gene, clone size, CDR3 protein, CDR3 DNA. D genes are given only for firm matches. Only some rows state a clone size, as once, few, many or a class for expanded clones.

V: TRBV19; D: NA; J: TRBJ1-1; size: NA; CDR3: CASSINGDTEAFF; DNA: TGTGCCAGTAGTATTAACGGGGACACTGAAGCTTTCTTT
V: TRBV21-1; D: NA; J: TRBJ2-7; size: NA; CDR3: CASIQLLSYEQYF; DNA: TGTGCCAGCATACAGCTCCTCTCCTACGAGCAGTACTTC
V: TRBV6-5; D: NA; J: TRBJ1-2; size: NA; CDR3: CASTHSSNYGYTF; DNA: TGTGCCAGCACCCACAGCTCTAACTATGGCTACACCTTC
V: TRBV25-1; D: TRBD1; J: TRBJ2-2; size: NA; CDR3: CASSEQGADTGELFF; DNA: TGTGCCAGCAGTGAACAGGGGGCTGACACCGGGGAGCTGTTTTTT
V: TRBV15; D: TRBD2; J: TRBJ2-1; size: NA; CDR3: CATSTSGGAVNEQFF; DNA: TGTGCCACCAGCACTAGCGGGGGGGCAGTTAATGAGCAGTTCTTC
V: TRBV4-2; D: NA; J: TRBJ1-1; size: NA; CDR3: CASSQVEHEAFF; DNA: TGTGCCAGCAGCCAAGTCGAGCATGAAGCTTTCTTT
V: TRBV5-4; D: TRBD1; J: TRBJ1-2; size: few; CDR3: CASSRPTGLNYGYTF; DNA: TGTGCCAGCAGCCGACCGACAGGGTTAAACTATGGCTACACCTTC
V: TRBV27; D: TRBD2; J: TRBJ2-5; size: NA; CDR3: CASTMGGSSVGTQYF; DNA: TGTGCCAGCACGATGGGCGGGAGTAGCGTCGGGACCCAGTACTTC
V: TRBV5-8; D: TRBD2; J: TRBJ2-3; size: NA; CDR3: CASSFGTSGAADTQYF; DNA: TGTGCCAGCAGCTTTGGGACTAGCGGGGCGGCAGATACGCAGTATTTT
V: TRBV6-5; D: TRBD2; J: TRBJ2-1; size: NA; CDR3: CASSYGGSDEQFF; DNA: TGTGCCAGCAGTTATGGCGGGAGCGATGAGCAGTTCTTC
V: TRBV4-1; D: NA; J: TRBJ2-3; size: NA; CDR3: CASSHVRDTQYF; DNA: TGCGCCAGCAGCCATGTACGGGATACGCAGTATTTT
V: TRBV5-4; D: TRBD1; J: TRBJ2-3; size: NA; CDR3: CASSIATGTVTGDTQYF; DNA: TGTGCCAGCAGCATCGCTACCGGGACAGTGACCGGAGATACGCAGTATTTT
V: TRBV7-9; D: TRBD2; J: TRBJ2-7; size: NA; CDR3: CASGLEGTADLEQYF; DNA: TGTGCCAGCGGACTAGAAGGGACTGCCGATTTGGAGCAGTACTTC
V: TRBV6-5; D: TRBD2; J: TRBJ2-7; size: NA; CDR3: CASSYVAGGLYEQYF; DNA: TGTGCCAGCAGTTACGTGGCGGGAGGGCTCTACGAGCAGTACTTC
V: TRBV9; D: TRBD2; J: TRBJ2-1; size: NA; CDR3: CASSGGSGRALGDEQFF; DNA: TGTGCCAGCAGCGGGGGTAGCGGGAGGGCTTTAGGTGATGAGCAGTTCTTC
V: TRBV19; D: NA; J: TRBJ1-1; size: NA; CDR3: CASSPISGAEAFF; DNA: TGTGCCAGTAGCCCTATATCGGGTGCTGAAGCTTTCTTT
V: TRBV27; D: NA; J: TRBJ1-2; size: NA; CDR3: CASSFMRANYGYTF; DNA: TGTGCCAGCAGTTTTATGAGAGCTAACTATGGCTACACCTTC
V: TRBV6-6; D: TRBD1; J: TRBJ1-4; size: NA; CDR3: CASSGTGGGEKLFF; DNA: TGTGCCAGCAGCGGGACAGGGGGAGGTGAAAAACTGTTTTTT
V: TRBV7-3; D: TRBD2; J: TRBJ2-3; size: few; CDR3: CASSLLTSRSKGDTQYF; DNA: TGTGCCAGCAGTCTCCTGACTAGCCGATCAAAAGGAGATACGCAGTATTTT
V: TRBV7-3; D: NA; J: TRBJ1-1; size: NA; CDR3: CASSLRGVNTEAFF; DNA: TGTGCCAGCAGCTTACGTGGAGTGAACACTGAAGCTTTCTTT
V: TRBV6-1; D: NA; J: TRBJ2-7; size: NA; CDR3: CASNVTGSSYEQYF; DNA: TGTGCCAGCAATGTAACGGGGAGCTCCTACGAGCAGTACTTC
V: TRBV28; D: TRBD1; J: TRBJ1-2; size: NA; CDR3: CASRPPTGANYGYTF; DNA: TGTGCCAGCAGGCCACCTACAGGGGCTAACTATGGCTACACCTTC
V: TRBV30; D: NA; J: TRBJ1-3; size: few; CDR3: CAWVPGLEGTIYF; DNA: TGTGCCTGGGTCCCGGGTTTGGAAGGCACCATATATTTT
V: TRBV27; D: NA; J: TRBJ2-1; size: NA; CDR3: CASSFPGSDEQFF; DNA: TGTGCCAGCAGTTTTCCGGGGTCCGATGAGCAGTTCTTC
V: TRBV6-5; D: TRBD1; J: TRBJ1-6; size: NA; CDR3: CASSYAKDRNSPLHF; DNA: TGTGCCAGCAGTTACGCCAAGGACAGGAATTCACCCCTCCACTTT
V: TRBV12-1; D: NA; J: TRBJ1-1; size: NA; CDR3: CASSFATGHRVNTEAFF; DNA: TGTGCCAGCAGCTTTGCGACAGGGCACAGGGTGAACACTGAAGCTTTCTTT
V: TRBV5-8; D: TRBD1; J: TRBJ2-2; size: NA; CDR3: CASSLGQGITGELFF; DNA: TGTGCCAGCAGCTTAGGACAGGGTATCACCGGGGAGCTGTTTTTT
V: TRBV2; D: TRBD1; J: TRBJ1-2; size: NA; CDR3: CASPPWDRSFYGYTF; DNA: TGTGCCAGCCCCCCCTGGGACAGGAGTTTCTATGGCTACACCTTC
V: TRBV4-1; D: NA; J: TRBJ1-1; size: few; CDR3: CASSQAQLNTEAFF; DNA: TGCGCCAGCAGCCAGGCACAGCTGAACACTGAAGCTTTCTTT
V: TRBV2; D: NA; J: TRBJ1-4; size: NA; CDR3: CASSLRQATNEKLFF; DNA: TGTGCCAGCAGTTTACGACAGGCAACTAATGAAAAACTGTTTTTT